The text below deals with one TCR beta chain. This sample was taken from a study of blood T cell repertoires in COVID-19. Only in-frame clones appear in the TCRdb table, and some are missing; sequencing was by immunoSEQ multiplex PCR. The data contain some 400,000 clones, 85% to 90% of them seen just once; the ten biggest clones take up approximately 2.9%. Germline V gives CDR1 SGHAT, CDR2 FQDESV (reference sequence). J was trimmed by 12 bases and V by 4 bases; bases with no gene match: 6. This CDR3 comprises 12 residues. Sequencing used peripheral blood. The chain uses TRBV11-1 and TRBJ2-1; 7 bases line up with TRBD1. This TCR was recovered from a human donor in a cohort sampled during active COVID-19. The CDR3 DNA is TGTGCCAGCAGCTCGACAGGGTTCAGGCAGTTCTTC. Its protein is CASSSTGFRQFF.